This T cell receptor (beta chain) was obtained from a study of blood T cell repertoires in COVID-19. TCRdb keeps only in-frame clones here, not all; method: immunoSEQ multiplex PCR. Here the sample spans some 150,000 clones, more than 75% being singletons. This CDR3 comprises 11 residues. Germline CDR1 reads LGHDT; CDR2 reads YNNKEL (reference sequence). Trimming removed 8 bases at V and 4 bases at J, with 8 bases between. The source is a woman in her thirties or forties with acute or convalescent COVID-19. The sequencing input was peripheral blood. The J gene is TRBJ1-1, the V gene TRBV3-1 (or the pseudogene TRBV3-2); no firm D call. In nucleotides, the CDR3 is TGTGCCAGCGCCGAGGGCACTGAAGCTTTCTTT. This sequence encodes CASAEGTEAFF.